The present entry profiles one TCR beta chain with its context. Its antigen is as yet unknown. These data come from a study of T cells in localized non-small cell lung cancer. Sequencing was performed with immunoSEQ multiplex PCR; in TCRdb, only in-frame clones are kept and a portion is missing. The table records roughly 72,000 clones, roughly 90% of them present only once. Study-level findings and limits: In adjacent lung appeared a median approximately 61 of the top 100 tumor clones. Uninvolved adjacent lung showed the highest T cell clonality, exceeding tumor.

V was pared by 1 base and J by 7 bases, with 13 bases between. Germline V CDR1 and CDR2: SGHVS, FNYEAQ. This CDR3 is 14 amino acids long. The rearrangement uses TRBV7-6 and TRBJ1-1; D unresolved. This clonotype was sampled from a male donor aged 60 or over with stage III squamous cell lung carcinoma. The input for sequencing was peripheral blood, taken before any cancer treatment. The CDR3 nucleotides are TGTGCCAGCAGCTTAGGATCCCCTCTAGATGAAGCTTTCTTT. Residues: CASSLGSPLDEAFF.